This T cell receptor (beta chain) was sequenced in a study of blood T cell repertoires in COVID-19. Trimming cost V 4 bases and J 0 bases, with 17 bases left between them. This CDR3 spans 16 amino acids. Per germline, CDR1 SGHRS and CDR2 YFSETQ. Study processing details: Reference gene primer amplification gave estimated nucleated cell counts. TCRdb's table, derived via immunoSEQ multiplex PCR, lists solely in-frame clones and lacks some. D and trimming come from the DNA, and the V and J calls and clone size come from that table. The table records 120,000 or so clones, around 89% of them present only once.

The rearrangement uses TRBV5-1 and TRBJ2-7; D might be TRBD2 (6 bases). Sequences were obtained from peripheral blood. This TCR was sampled from a human donor in a cohort sampled during active COVID-19. CDR3 bases: TGCGCCAGCAGCGCACTTGGGGCGGGACGCTCCTACGAGCAGTACTTC. Translation gives CASSALGAGRSYEQYF.